This TCR beta chain was found in a study of CD8+ T cells in alopecia areata. Findings of the study overall: Mouse data revealed clearer TCR sharing than patient data did, a gap possibly tied to HLA. Normal skin's resident alphabeta T cells are also sequenced in scalp samples. Higher clonality and more expanded CD8+ clones appeared in lesional than normal scalp.

Extracted from the samples, RNA was reverse transcribed into cDNA to serve as the sequencing template. The data were produced by immunoSEQ multiplex PCR, yet TCRdb's version contains in-frame clones alone and is incomplete. This table has some 100,000 clones, roughly 69% appearing once. Comment on this clone: As yet, its antigen is unknown.

Trimming shortened V by 4 bases and J by 8 bases, and 21 bases separated the two germline ends. The CDR3 sequence is 15 residues long. CDR1 SGHRS and CDR2 YFSETQ come from the germline V gene. Isolation of CD4+ and CD8+ T cells from PBMCs was achieved by sorting. The sequenced sample was CD4+ T cells sorted from blood. The rearrangement links TRBV5-1 to TRBJ1-2; D is uncertain. The sequence came from a human donor in good health. CDR3 DNA sequence: TGCGCCAGCAGCCCAAGCACCACTACAATGAGGGGCTACACCTTC. Its protein is CASSPSTTTMRGYTF.